The rows below give T cell receptor beta chains drawn from one sample of a study of TIL therapy for anti-PD-1-resistant metastatic lung cancer. Sequencing was performed with immunoSEQ multiplex PCR; in TCRdb, only in-frame clones are kept and a portion is missing. This table has about 60,000 clones, about 69% appearing once. This material consisted of blood, taken at baseline. The source of these receptors is a person between 25 and 79 years old with non-small cell lung cancer. Each CDR3 is given with its conserved first and last residue. The order of the fields is J gene, D gene, V gene, clone size, CDR3 protein, CDR3 DNA. D genes are given only for firm matches. A row's size may be missing; if present it is once, few, many or a size class.

J: TRBJ1-1; D: .; V: TRBV29-1; size: .; CDR3: CSVTGAGRTEAFF; DNA: TGCAGCGTTACGGGGGCTGGAAGAACTGAAGCTTTCTTT
J: TRBJ2-1; D: .; V: TRBV7-9; size: .; CDR3: CASSFGRTDNEQFF; DNA: TGTGCCAGCAGCTTCGGCAGGACAGACAATGAGCAGTTCTTC
J: TRBJ1-2; D: TRBD1; V: TRBV4-1; size: .; CDR3: CASSQGRRADRGFYGYTF; DNA: TGCGCCAGCAGCCAAGGGCGGAGAGCGGACAGGGGCTTCTATGGCTACACCTTC
J: TRBJ2-1; D: TRBD2; V: TRBV11-3; size: once; CDR3: CASSLGLAGVWEQFF; DNA: TGTGCCAGCAGCTTAGGGCTAGCGGGAGTGTGGGAGCAGTTCTTC
J: TRBJ2-1; D: .; V: TRBV7-2; size: .; CDR3: CASSWVGSSYNEQFF; DNA: TGTGCCAGCAGCTGGGTTGGGAGCTCCTACAATGAGCAGTTCTTC
J: TRBJ1-4; D: .; V: TRBV30; size: .; CDR3: CAWSVPRRYEAEKLFF; DNA: TGTGCCTGGAGTGTACCCCGGCGTTATGAGGCTGAAAAACTGTTTTTT
J: TRBJ2-1; D: TRBD2; V: TRBV29-1; size: .; CDR3: CSATPGTTYDNEQFF; DNA: TGCAGCGCTACCCCCGGGACTACCTACGACAATGAGCAGTTCTTC
J: TRBJ1-5; D: .; V: TRBV28; size: few; CDR3: CASSWGSNQPQHF; DNA: TGTGCCAGCAGTTGGGGAAGCAATCAGCCCCAGCATTTT
J: TRBJ1-6; D: .; V: TRBV5-5; size: few; CDR3: CASSLLAPGDSPLHF; DNA: TGTGCCAGCAGCTTGTTGGCCCCTGGAGATTCACCCCTCCACTTT
J: TRBJ1-1; D: .; V: TRBV2; size: .; CDR3: CASSDGRGKAFF; DNA: TGTGCCAGCAGTGATGGGAGGGGCAAGGCTTTCTTT
J: TRBJ1-1; D: .; V: TRBV5-4; size: .; CDR3: CASSGQQLMNTEAFF; DNA: TGTGCCAGCAGCGGCCAACAGTTAATGAACACTGAAGCTTTCTTT
J: TRBJ2-1; D: TRBD2; V: TRBV6-1; size: .; CDR3: CASRLSLAGSGEQFF; DNA: TGTGCCAGCAGACTCTCCCTAGCGGGATCGGGTGAGCAGTTCTTC
J: TRBJ2-1; D: .; V: TRBV5-1; size: .; CDR3: CASSLSNEQFF; DNA: TGCGCCAGCAGCTTGAGCAATGAGCAGTTCTTC
J: TRBJ1-6; D: TRBD1; V: TRBV10-1; size: few; CDR3: CASSEGQGHNSPLHF; DNA: TGCGCCAGCAGTGAAGGACAGGGACATAATTCACCCCTCCACTTT
J: TRBJ1-1; D: .; V: TRBV2; size: .; CDR3: CASSWDSGTSGEAFF; DNA: TGTGCCAGCAGTTGGGACTCTGGGACTTCAGGTGAAGCTTTCTTT
J: TRBJ2-6; D: .; V: TRBV9; size: .; CDR3: CASSAQFLNSGANVLTF; DNA: TGTGCCAGCAGCGCCCAATTCCTCAACTCTGGGGCCAACGTCCTGACTTTC
J: TRBJ1-5; D: .; V: TRBV11-3; size: .; CDR3: CASSTPSMGRNQPQHF; DNA: TGTGCCAGCAGCACCCCAAGCATGGGACGAAATCAGCCCCAGCATTTT
J: TRBJ2-5; D: .; V: TRBV11-2; size: .; CDR3: CASSRPGTARTETQYF; DNA: TGTGCCAGCAGCCGACCCGGGACCGCAAGGACCGAGACCCAGTACTTC
J: TRBJ2-1; D: TRBD2; V: TRBV6-5; size: .; CDR3: CASSYPPSGGYNEQFF; DNA: TGTGCCAGCAGTTACCCCCCTAGCGGGGGCTACAATGAGCAGTTCTTC
J: TRBJ2-7; D: TRBD1; V: TRBV29-1; size: few; CDR3: CSAVPQGVYEQYF; DNA: TGCAGCGCCGTGCCGCAGGGGGTTTACGAGCAGTACTTC
J: TRBJ2-1; D: TRBD2; V: TRBV5-1; size: .; CDR3: CASSPFSGGAVDEQFF; DNA: TGCGCCAGCAGCCCCTTCAGCGGGGGGGCCGTGGATGAGCAGTTCTTC
J: TRBJ2-2; D: .; V: TRBV2; size: .; CDR3: CASIRDLNTGELFF; DNA: TGTGCCAGCATCCGGGACTTGAACACCGGGGAGCTGTTTTTT
J: TRBJ1-3; D: .; V: TRBV30; size: .; CDR3: CAWSSFVGNTIYF; DNA: TGTGCCTGGAGCTCCTTTGTAGGAAACACCATATATTTT
J: TRBJ1-1; D: TRBD1; V: TRBV10-3; size: .; CDR3: CAISVSRGRRMNTEAFF; DNA: TGTGCCATCAGTGTCAGCAGGGGGCGCCGGATGAACACTGAAGCTTTCTTT
J: TRBJ2-7; D: .; V: TRBV28; size: few; CDR3: CASSFHWQDPGDYEQYF; DNA: TGTGCCAGCAGTTTTCATTGGCAGGACCCTGGAGATTACGAGCAGTACTTC
J: TRBJ1-3; D: TRBD1; V: TRBV7-2; size: .; CDR3: CASSLKTGPSGNTIYF; DNA: TGTGCCAGCAGCCTGAAGACAGGGCCCTCTGGAAACACCATATATTTT
J: TRBJ2-3; D: .; V: TRBV2; size: .; CDR3: CASRATGSTDTQYF; DNA: TGTGCCAGCAGGGCGACTGGTAGCACAGATACGCAGTATTTT
J: TRBJ1-2; D: .; V: TRBV6-5; size: .; CDR3: CASSYSILRGGYGYTF; DNA: TGTGCCAGCAGTTACTCGATTCTCAGGGGAGGATATGGCTACACCTTC
J: TRBJ2-7; D: .; V: TRBV6-6; size: few; CDR3: CASSYPHERTYEQYF; DNA: TGTGCCAGCAGTTACCCCCACGAGAGAACCTACGAGCAGTACTTC
J: TRBJ2-7; D: .; V: TRBV5-1; size: few; CDR3: CASSLVTESYEQYF; DNA: TGCGCCAGCAGCTTGGTAACAGAATCCTACGAGCAGTACTTC
J: TRBJ2-3; D: .; V: TRBV28; size: .; CDR3: CASSLGRSTDTQYF; DNA: TGTGCCAGCAGTTTAGGGCGGAGCACAGATACGCAGTATTTT
J: TRBJ2-2; D: TRBD2; V: TRBV6-6; size: .; CDR3: CASRGSGGDTGELFF; DNA: TGTGCCAGCAGGGGGAGCGGGGGCGACACCGGGGAGCTGTTTTTT
J: TRBJ2-1; D: TRBD1; V: TRBV7-7; size: .; CDR3: CASSPGQGIYNEQFF; DNA: TGTGCTAGCAGCCCGGGACAGGGGATCTACAATGAGCAGTTCTTC
J: TRBJ2-1; D: .; V: TRBV10-3; size: .; CDR3: CAIEDSSSYNEQFF; DNA: TGTGCCATCGAGGACTCGAGCTCCTACAATGAGCAGTTCTTC
J: TRBJ1-3; D: .; V: TRBV5-1; size: once; CDR3: CASSPDWSGNTIYF; DNA: TGCGCCAGCAGCCCGGACTGGTCTGGAAACACCATATATTTT
J: TRBJ1-5; D: .; V: TRBV6-6; size: few; CDR3: CASSYGGQPQHF; DNA: TGTGCCAGCAGTTACGGTGGTCAGCCCCAGCATTTT
J: TRBJ2-7; D: .; V: TRBV2; size: few; CDR3: CASSVGPSYEQYF; DNA: TGTGCCAGCAGTGTAGGACCCTCCTACGAGCAGTACTTC
J: TRBJ1-2; D: .; V: TRBV27; size: medium-sized; CDR3: CASSPMGASGIVGYTF; DNA: TGTGCCAGCAGTCCAATGGGGGCGTCAGGAATCGTAGGCTACACCTTC
J: TRBJ2-7; D: .; V: TRBV7-2; size: few; CDR3: CASSRDVFYEQYF; DNA: TGTGCCAGCTCCCGGGACGTATTCTACGAGCAGTACTTC
J: TRBJ1-5; D: .; V: TRBV20-1; size: .; CDR3: CSATRLWAQHF; DNA: TGCAGTGCCACACGACTGTGGGCCCAGCATTTT
J: TRBJ2-1; D: TRBD1; V: TRBV5-1; size: .; CDR3: CASSPGQGALGEHNEQFF; DNA: TGCGCCAGCAGCCCGGGACAGGGGGCCCTTGGTGAACACAATGAGCAGTTCTTC
J: TRBJ1-1; D: .; V: TRBV27; size: .; CDR3: CASSSSGYRVVAFF; DNA: TGTGCCAGCAGTTCATCGGGGTACAGGGTGGTAGCTTTCTTT
J: TRBJ2-1; D: TRBD2; V: TRBV7-6; size: .; CDR3: CASSIRLAGSLDNEQFF; DNA: TGTGCCAGCAGCATAAGACTAGCGGGGTCCCTAGACAATGAGCAGTTCTTC
J: TRBJ2-7; D: .; V: TRBV30; size: .; CDR3: CAWSTQAYEQYF; DNA: TGTGCCTGGAGTACGCAGGCTTACGAGCAGTACTTC
J: TRBJ2-1; D: TRBD2; V: TRBV4-1; size: few; CDR3: CASSQTSGGFSYNEQFF; DNA: TGCGCCAGCAGCCAAACTAGCGGGGGTTTCTCCTACAATGAGCAGTTCTTC
J: TRBJ2-2; D: TRBD2; V: TRBV6-5; size: .; CDR3: CASQGLANTGELFF; DNA: TGTGCCAGCCAGGGACTAGCGAATACCGGGGAGCTGTTTTTT
J: TRBJ2-7; D: TRBD2; V: TRBV5-1; size: .; CDR3: CASSLASGRAYPYEQYF; DNA: TGCGCCAGCAGCTTGGCTAGCGGGAGGGCTTACCCCTACGAGCAGTACTTC
J: TRBJ1-5; D: .; V: TRBV19; size: .; CDR3: CASSIGNRRANQPQHF; DNA: TGTGCCAGTAGTATAGGAAATCGAAGAGCAAATCAGCCCCAGCATTTT
J: TRBJ1-3; D: .; V: TRBV6-1; size: once; CDR3: CASSDQAIQTSGNTIYF; DNA: TGTGCCAGCAGTGATCAGGCCATTCAAACCTCTGGAAACACCATATATTTT
J: TRBJ1-1; D: TRBD1; V: TRBV18; size: .; CDR3: CASSLQGGTEAFF; DNA: TGTGCCAGCTCTCTCCAGGGGGGAACTGAAGCTTTCTTT
J: TRBJ1-1; D: .; V: TRBV19; size: .; CDR3: CASSRIPTEAFF; DNA: TGTGCCAGTAGTCGCATTCCCACTGAAGCTTTCTTT
J: TRBJ1-1; D: .; V: TRBV9; size: .; CDR3: CASSAQGYTEAFF; DNA: TGTGCCAGCAGCGCTCAGGGTTACACTGAAGCTTTCTTT
J: TRBJ1-2; D: .; V: TRBV11-2; size: .; CDR3: CASSLPKARAGGYTF; DNA: TGTGCCAGCAGCTTACCAAAGGCCCGGGCGGGTGGCTACACCTTC
J: TRBJ2-1; D: TRBD1; V: TRBV9; size: .; CDR3: CASSLWTGPNEQFF; DNA: TGTGCCAGCAGCCTTTGGACAGGGCCCAATGAGCAGTTCTTC
J: TRBJ2-1; D: TRBD2; V: TRBV5-1; size: .; CDR3: CASSDLGGNDEQFF; DNA: TGCGCCAGCAGCGACCTCGGGGGGAACGATGAGCAGTTCTTC
J: TRBJ2-5; D: TRBD1; V: TRBV5-1; size: once; CDR3: CASSLFGTGGETQYF; DNA: TGCGCCAGCAGCTTGTTTGGGACAGGAGGGGAGACCCAGTACTTC
J: TRBJ1-2; D: .; V: TRBV5-1; size: .; CDR3: CASSLVPEANYGYTF; DNA: TGCGCCAGCAGCTTGGTGCCAGAGGCTAACTATGGCTACACCTTC
J: TRBJ2-7; D: .; V: TRBV29-1; size: .; CDR3: CSVVVGAYEQYF; DNA: TGCAGCGTTGTAGTGGGCGCCTACGAGCAGTACTTC
J: TRBJ1-6; D: TRBD1; V: TRBV5-1; size: .; CDR3: CASNILGQGNSPLHF; DNA: TGCGCCAGCAATATTTTGGGACAGGGTAATTCACCCCTCCACTTT
J: TRBJ2-7; D: .; V: TRBV7-6; size: .; CDR3: CASSLGPGVTYEQYF; DNA: TGTGCCAGCAGCTTAGGTCCAGGGGTGACCTACGAGCAGTACTTC